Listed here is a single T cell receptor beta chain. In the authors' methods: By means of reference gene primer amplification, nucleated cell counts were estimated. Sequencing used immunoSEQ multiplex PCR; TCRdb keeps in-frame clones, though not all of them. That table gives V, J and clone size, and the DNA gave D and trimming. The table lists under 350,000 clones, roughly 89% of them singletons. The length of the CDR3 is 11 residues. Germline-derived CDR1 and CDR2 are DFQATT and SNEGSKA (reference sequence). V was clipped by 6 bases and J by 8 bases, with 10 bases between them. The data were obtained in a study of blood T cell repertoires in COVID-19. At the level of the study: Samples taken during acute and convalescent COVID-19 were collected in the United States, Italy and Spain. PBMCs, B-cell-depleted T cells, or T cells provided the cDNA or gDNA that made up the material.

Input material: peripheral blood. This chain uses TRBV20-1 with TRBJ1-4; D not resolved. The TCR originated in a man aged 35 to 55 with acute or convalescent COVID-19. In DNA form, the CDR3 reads TGCAGTGCCACACGGGAGGAAAAACTGTTTTTT. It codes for CSATREEKLFF.